The clone carrying this T cell receptor (beta chain) appeared a few times. Its cognate antigen is unknown. The data stem from a study of beta chain features in type 1 diabetes. Notes on the study in general: A moderate, significant TCRB CDR3 shortening appeared in type 1 diabetes across four CD4+ subsets. Insertions at VDJ junctions were less frequent in type 1 diabetes patients. These patients also deleted more nucleotides at the same junctions.

The isolated RNA, all of it, was reverse transcribed, so expressed TCRB transcripts were what got sequenced. Clones were read by immunoSEQ multiplex PCR, and TCRdb kept only the in-frame ones, dropping some. The data show under 350,000 clones, with 13% to 15% seen just once and under 0.02% held by the top ten. Germline-derived CDR1 and CDR2 are GTSNPN and SVGIG (reference sequence). This CDR3 contains 14 residues. Trimming took off 2 bases at V and 2 bases at J, with 10 bases between the two ends. The V and J genes are TRBV30 and TRBJ2-1; possible D gene TRBD2, 7 bases. The TCR originated in a man aged 25 to 40 with type 1 diabetes. Sample: naive CD4+ T cells from blood. The CDR3 nucleotides are TGTGCCTGGAGTAGGGGGGGTCCCTACAATGAGCAGTTCTTC. Translation gives CAWSRGGPYNEQFF.